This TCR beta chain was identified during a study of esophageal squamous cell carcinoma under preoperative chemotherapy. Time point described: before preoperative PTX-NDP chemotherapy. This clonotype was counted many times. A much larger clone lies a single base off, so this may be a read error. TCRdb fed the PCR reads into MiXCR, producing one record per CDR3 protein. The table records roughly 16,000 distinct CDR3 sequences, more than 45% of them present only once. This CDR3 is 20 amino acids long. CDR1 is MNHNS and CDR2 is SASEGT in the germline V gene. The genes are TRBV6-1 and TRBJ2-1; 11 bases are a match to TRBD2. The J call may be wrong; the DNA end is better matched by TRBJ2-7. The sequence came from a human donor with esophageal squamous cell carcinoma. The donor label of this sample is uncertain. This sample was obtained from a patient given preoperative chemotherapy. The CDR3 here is CASSPRGSGRAVDHYNEQYF. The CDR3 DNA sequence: TGTGCCAGCAGTCCCCGGGGTAGCGGGAGGGCCGTCGACCACTACAATGAGCAGTACTTC.